This TCR beta chain was identified in a study of lymphopenia after photon versus proton radiotherapy. Comment on this clone: The antigen remains unidentified.

General study points: After lymphocyte nadir, photon-treated repertoires showed oligoclonal expansion, especially CD8+ Temra. Under photons, naive T cells and diversity fell while effector/memory populations rose.

The CDR3 is 14 amino acids. Per germline, CDR1 MGHRA and CDR2 YSYEKL. The V and J ends lost 4 bases and 5 bases, in that order; junction bases with no gene match: 6. TCRdb keeps only in-frame clones here, not all; method: immunoSEQ multiplex PCR. The table shows about 26,000 clones, with roughly four fifths occurring only once. This clonotype was sampled from a woman aged 45-65 years with pancreatic cancer. The V and J genes are TRBV4-1 and TRBJ2-5; 8 bases are a match to TRBD1. The input for sequencing was peripheral blood, taken from a patient treated with photon-based radiotherapy. The CDR3 loop is CASSPDRGVETQYF. CDR3 bases: TGCGCCAGCAGCCCCGACAGGGGCGTCGAGACCCAGTACTTC.